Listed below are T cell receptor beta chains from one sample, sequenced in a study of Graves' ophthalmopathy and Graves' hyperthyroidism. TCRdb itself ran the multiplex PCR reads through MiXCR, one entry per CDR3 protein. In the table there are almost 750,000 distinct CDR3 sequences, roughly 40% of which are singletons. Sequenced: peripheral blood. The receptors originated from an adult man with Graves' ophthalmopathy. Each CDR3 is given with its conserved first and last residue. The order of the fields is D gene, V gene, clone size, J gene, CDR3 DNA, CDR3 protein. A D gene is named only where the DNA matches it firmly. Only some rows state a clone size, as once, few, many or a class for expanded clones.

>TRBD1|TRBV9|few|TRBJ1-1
TGTGCCAGCAGCGCCCCGGACAGGGGCGACACTGAAGCTTTCTTT
CASSAPDRGDTEAFF
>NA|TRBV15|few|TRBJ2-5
TGTGCCACCAGCAGAGACGGCACAAGGGCGGAGACCCAGTACTTC
CATSRDGTRAETQYF
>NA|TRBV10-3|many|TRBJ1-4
TGTGCCATCAGTGAGTCGAACAGATTGAATGAAAAACTGTTTTTT
CAISESNRLNEKLFF
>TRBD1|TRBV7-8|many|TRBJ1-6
TGTGCCAGCAGCCCCGGGACAGGGGATTCACCCCTCCACTTT
CASSPGTGDSPLHF
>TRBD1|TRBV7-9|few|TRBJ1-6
TGTGCCAGCAGCCAGGGGGCGGGGGGTGGATATAATTCACCCCTCCACTTT
CASSQGAGGGYNSPLHF
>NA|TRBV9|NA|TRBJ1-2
TGTGCCAGCAGCCTTACCGGGAAAGGGAACTATGGCTACACCTTC
CASSLTGKGNYGYTF
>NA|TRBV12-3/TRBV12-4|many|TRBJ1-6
TGTGCCAGCAGTTTAGGTCCGGGATTTTCACCCCTCCACTTT
CASSLGPGFSPLHF
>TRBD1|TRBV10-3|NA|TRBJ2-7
TGTGCCATCAGCAATAGGGACAGGGGTACGGACGAGCAGTACTTC
CAISNRDRGTDEQYF
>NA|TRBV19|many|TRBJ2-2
TGTGCCAGTAGCGCATGGCGCGGCACCGGGGAGCTGTTTTTT
CASSAWRGTGELFF
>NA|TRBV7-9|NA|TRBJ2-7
TGTGCCAGCAGCTTGACGGGGGACAGCTACTACGAGCAGTACTTC
CASSLTGDSYYEQYF
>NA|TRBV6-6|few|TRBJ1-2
TGTGCCAGCAGTTACAAGCCGGTTAACTATGGCTACACCTTC
CASSYKPVNYGYTF
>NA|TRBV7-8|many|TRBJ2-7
TGTGCCAGCAGCTCTCCGGTCCCTGGCGAGCAGTACTTC
CASSSPVPGEQYF
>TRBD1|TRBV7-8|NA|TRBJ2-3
TGTGCCAGCAGCTTAGACAGGGGGAGTGGAGATACGCAGTATTTT
CASSLDRGSGDTQYF
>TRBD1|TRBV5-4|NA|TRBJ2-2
TGTGCCAGCAGCTCAGGGGGCGTGAACACCGGGGAGCTGTTTTTT
CASSSGGVNTGELFF
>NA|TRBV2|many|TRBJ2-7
TGTGCCAGCAGTGAAGCTGCTAGTTACGGCGAGCAGTACTTC
CASSEAASYGEQYF
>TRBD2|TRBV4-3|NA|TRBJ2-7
TGCGCCAGCAGCCAAGATGGTTCTAGCGGCTACGAGCAGTACTTC
CASSQDGSSGYEQYF
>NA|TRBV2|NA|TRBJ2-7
TGTGCCAGCTCACCGCGACAGGACCTCTCCTACGAGCAGTACTTC
CASSPRQDLSYEQYF
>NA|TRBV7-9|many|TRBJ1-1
TGTGCCAGCAGCTTAGCTGGCAGAGGCACTGAAGCTTTCTTT
CASSLAGRGTEAFF
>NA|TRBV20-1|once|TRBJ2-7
TGCAGTGCTACCCCCCGCGAGGACGAGCAGTACTTC
CSATPREDEQYF
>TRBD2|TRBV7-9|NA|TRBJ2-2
TGTGCCAGCAGCTTGGACGGGACTAGAAGCACCGGGGAGCTGTTTTTT
CASSLDGTRSTGELFF
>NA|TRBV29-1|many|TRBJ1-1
TGCAGCGTTGAAGATCGGGGATTTTCGGACACTGAAGCTTTCTTT
CSVEDRGFSDTEAFF
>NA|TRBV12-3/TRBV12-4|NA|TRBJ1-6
TGTGCCAGCAGCCGCGGACGGTTAGGATATTCACCCCTCCACTTT
CASSRGRLGYSPLHF
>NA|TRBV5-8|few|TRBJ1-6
TGTGCCAGCAGCTTGAAGTGGGGTAATTCACCCCTCCACTTT
CASSLKWGNSPLHF
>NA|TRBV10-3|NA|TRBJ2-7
TGTGCCATCAGTGAGCAAGGGGCCACCGGGGAGCTGTACTTC
CAISEQGATGELYF
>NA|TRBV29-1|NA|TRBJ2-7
TGCAGCGTTGAAGGGGGACGGGCGGACGAGCAGTACTTC
CSVEGGRADEQYF
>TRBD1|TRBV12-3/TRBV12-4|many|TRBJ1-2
TGTGCCAGCAGTTTCGACAGGGGAAACTATGGCTACACCTTC
CASSFDRGNYGYTF
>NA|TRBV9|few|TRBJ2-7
TGTGCCAGCAGCGTAGGGCTCCTGGGCTACGAGCAGTACTTC
CASSVGLLGYEQYF
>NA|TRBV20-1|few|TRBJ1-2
TGCAGTGCTAGAGATCTCCGGGGTAACTATGGCTACACCTTC
CSARDLRGNYGYTF
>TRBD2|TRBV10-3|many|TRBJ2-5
TGTGCCACGACTAGCGGGGGACAAGAGACCCAGTACTTC
CATTSGGQETQYF
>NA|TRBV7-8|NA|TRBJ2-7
TGTGTCAGCAGCTTAACCGGGAACTCCTACGAGCAGTACTTC
CVSSLTGNSYEQYF
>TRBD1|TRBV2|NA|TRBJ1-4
TGTGCCAGCAGTCAATACAGGGGTACTAATGAAAAACTGTTTTTT
CASSQYRGTNEKLFF
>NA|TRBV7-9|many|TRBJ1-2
TGTGCCAGCAGCGCGGGGGAGAGTGGCTACACCTTC
CASSAGESGYTF
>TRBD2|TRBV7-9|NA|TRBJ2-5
TGTGCCAGCAGTTCAACCGGGACTAGCGCTGTTGAGGCCCAGTACTTC
CASSSTGTSAVEAQYF
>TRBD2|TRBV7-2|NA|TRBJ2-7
TGTGCCAGCAGCTTAACGTCGCAGGGAGGGCCCTACGAGCAGTACTTC
CASSLTSQGGPYEQYF
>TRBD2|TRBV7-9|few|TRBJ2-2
TGTGCCAGCAGCCCGGGACTAGCGAGGTCCGGGGAGCTGTTTTTT
CASSPGLARSGELFF
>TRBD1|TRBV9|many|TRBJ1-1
TGTGCCAGCAGCGGAGATGTGACAGGGGGTCACACTGAAGCTTTCTTT
CASSGDVTGGHTEAFF
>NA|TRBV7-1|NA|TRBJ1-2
TGTGCCAGCAGCTCCAACGCTGAGGACGGCCCCGGGGTGGGCTACACCTTC
CASSSNAEDGPGVGYTF
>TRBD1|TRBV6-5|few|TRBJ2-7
TGTGCCAGCAGTTCTCGACAGGGGCGTCACGAGCAGTACTTC
CASSSRQGRHEQYF
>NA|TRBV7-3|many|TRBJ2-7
TGTGCCAGCGACACAGACTCCTACGAGCAGTACTTC
CASDTDSYEQYF
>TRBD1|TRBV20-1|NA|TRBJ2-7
TGCAGCCCCTCCCCCTGGGACAGGGGGCTCGACGAGCAGTACTTC
CSPSPWDRGLDEQYF
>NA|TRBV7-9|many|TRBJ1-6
TGTGCCAGCAGCCGGGACCTGGCACCCCTCCACTTT
CASSRDLAPLHF
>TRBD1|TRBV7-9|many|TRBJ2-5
TGTGCCAGCAGCTTAGCCCAGCGAGGGACAGATCAAGAGACCCAGTACTTC
CASSLAQRGTDQETQYF
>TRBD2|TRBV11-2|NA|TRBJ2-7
TGTGCCAGCAGCCCCGGGACTAGCGGGGGACCCTACGAGCAGTACTTC
CASSPGTSGGPYEQYF
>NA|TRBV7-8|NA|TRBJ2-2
TGTGCCAGCAGCTTAGGTGGGGGGCTTAACACCGGGGAGCTGTTTTTT
CASSLGGGLNTGELFF
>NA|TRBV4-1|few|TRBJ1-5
TGCGCCAGCAGCCAAGGCAGTCTTTATAGCAATCAGCCCCAGCATTTT
CASSQGSLYSNQPQHF
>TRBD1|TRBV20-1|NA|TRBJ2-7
TGCAGCCTCCAGGGGACAGGGACCTACGAGCAGTACTTC
CSLQGTGTYEQYF
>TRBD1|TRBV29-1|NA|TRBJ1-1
TGCAGCTTAGAAGGGGGCTTCATGAACACTGAAGCTTTCTTT
CSLEGGFMNTEAFF
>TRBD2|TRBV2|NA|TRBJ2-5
TGTGCCAGCAGTTTAGGGCGGGGGGCCCAAGAGACCCAGTACTTC
CASSLGRGAQETQYF
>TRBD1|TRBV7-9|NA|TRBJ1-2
TGTGCCAGCAGCTTAAGACAGGGTAACACCTTC
CASSLRQGNTF
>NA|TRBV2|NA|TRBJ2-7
TGTGCCAGCAGTTCGCGGGGACAGACCTACGAGCAGTACTTC
CASSSRGQTYEQYF
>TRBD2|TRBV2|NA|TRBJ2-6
TGTGCCAGCAGTTGGACTAGCGTCCTGACTTTC
CASSWTSVLTF
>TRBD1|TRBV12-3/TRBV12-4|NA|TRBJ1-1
TGTGCCAGCAGTTCTGACAGGGTAAATGAAGCTTTCTTT
CASSSDRVNEAFF
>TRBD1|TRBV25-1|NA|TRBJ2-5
TGTGCCAGCAGTGTAACCGGGACAGGGGAAGAGACCCAGTACTTC
CASSVTGTGEETQYF